This T cell receptor (beta chain) derives from a study of blood T cell repertoires in COVID-19 (TCRdb year 2020). For the study in its entirety: Collaborator samples came from the United States, Italy and Spain and covered acute and convalescent phases of COVID-19. The material from the prospective study consisted of cDNA or gDNA derived from T cells, B-cell-depleted T cells, or PBMCs. The dataset comprised deeply sampled blood TCRbeta repertoires from subjects exposed to, actively infected with, or recovered from COVID-19. A freely available public database, intended as a resource for researchers studying the immune response to SARS-CoV-2, is where the repertoires were released. The samples were drawn from the first 160 participants of the ongoing ImmuneRACE study and from 1,254 subjects provided by 6 global collaborators. The sample metadata nearly always contained a de-identified subject ID, COVID-19 status, age in years and sex. Where available, HLA class I and class II types were obtained from metadata supplied by the sample provider rather than from assay-based typing. The full study reports these points: Clinical and demographic metadata were provided uncurated, with the amount varying by source and participant.

Concerning this clone: The antigen this receptor binds is unknown. No much larger clone is present one base from it, and per-base qualities are unavailable.

TCRbeta CDR3 regions were amplified from genomic DNA using the immunoSEQ Assay, a bias-controlled multiplex PCR. The study's own analysis went as follows. Nucleated cell counts per sample were estimated from amplification of reference gene primers within the assay. To quantify the absolute abundance of each unique TCRbeta CDR3 rearrangement, sequence reads were collapsed and filtered. Productive Simpson clonality was computed per sample as the square root of Simpson's diversity index over productive rearrangements. This immuneACCESS table, as held by TCRdb, lists in-frame sequences with V and J called but not all clones. Of the missing ones, under half trace to an unresolved V gene in checked studies; the others have no known cause. V and J calls and clone size follow that table, whereas D and trimming were derived from the DNA. In this sample the table shows roughly 130,000 clones, 88% of which occur a single time. About 2.5% of the sample lies in the top ten.

The CDR3 covers 14 residues, taking in both the cysteine and the phenylalanine. CDR3 DNA only is kept here, 42 bases in frame from base 1. Trimming takes 5 bases from V and 0 bases from J, and the germline ends sit 10 bases apart. The germline V gene encodes CDR1 SGHAT and CDR2 FQNNGV. One collaborating source in Seattle enrolled patients while the patients were actively infected and followed the patients over time throughout the course of disease. Collaborating institutions collected whole blood in K2EDTA tubes following their own protocols. For TCRbeta analysis, collaborator samples were shipped as frozen whole blood, as isolated PBMCs, or as DNA extracted from either sample type.

The sequence joins TRBV11-2 to TRBJ2-5; the D segment could be TRBD1, given 5 matching bases. The sequenced sample consisted of peripheral blood. The clonotype was recovered from a human donor with COVID-19, enrolled during active disease. The donor label of this sample is uncertain. The CDR3 has the sequence CASSHRQNQETQYF. The nucleotides are TGTGCCAGCAGCCACCGACAGAACCAAGAGACCCAGTACTTC.